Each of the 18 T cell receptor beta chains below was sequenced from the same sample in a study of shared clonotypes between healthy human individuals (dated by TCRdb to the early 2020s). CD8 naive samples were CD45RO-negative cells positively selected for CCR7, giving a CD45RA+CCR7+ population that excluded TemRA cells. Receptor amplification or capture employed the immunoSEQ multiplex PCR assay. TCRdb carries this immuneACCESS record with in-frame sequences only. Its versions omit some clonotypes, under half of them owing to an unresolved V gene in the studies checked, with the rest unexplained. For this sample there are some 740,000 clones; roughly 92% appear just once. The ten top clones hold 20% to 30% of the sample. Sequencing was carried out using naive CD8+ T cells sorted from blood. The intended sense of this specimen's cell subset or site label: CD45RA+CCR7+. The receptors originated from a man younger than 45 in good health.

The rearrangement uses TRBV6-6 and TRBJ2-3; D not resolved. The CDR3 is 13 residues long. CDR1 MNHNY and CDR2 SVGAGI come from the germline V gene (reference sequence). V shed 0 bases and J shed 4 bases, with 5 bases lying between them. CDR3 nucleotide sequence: TGTGCCAGCAGTTACTCCCCCCCAGATACGCAGTATTTT. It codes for CASSYSPPDTQYF.

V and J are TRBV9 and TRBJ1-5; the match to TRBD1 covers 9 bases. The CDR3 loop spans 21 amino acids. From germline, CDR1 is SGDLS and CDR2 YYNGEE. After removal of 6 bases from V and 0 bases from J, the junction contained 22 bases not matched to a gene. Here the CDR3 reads CASILRREGQGTDISNQPQHF. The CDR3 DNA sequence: TGTGCCAGCATCCTAAGGAGGGAGGGACAGGGAACCGATATTAGCAATCAGCCCCAGCATTTT.

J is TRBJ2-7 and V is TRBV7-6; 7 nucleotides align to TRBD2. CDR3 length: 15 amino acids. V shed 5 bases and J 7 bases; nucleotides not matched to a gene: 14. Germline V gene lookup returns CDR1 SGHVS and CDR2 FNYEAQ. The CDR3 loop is CASSLGAGVIGEQYF. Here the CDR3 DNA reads TGTGCCAGCAGCCTCGGGGCGGGAGTAATTGGAGAGCAGTACTTC.

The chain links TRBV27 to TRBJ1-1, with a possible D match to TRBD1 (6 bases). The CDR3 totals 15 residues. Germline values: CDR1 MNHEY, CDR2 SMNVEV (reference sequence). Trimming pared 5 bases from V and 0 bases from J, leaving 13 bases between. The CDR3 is CASSRTARLNTEAFF. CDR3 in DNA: TGTGCCAGCAGTCGGACAGCCAGACTGAACACTGAAGCTTTCTTT.

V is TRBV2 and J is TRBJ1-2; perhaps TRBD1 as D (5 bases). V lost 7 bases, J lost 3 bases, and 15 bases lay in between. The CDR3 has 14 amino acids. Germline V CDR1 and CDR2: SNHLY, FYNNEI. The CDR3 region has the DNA TGTGCCAGCATCCCAGGGATAAGTCACTATGGCTACACCTTC. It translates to CASIPGISHYGYTF.

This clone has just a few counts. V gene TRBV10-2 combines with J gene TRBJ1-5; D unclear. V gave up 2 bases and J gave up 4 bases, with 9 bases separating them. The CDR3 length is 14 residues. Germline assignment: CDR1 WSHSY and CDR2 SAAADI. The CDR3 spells CASSERRSNQPQHF. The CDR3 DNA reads TGCGCCAGCAGTGAGCGGCGGAGTAATCAGCCCCAGCATTTT.

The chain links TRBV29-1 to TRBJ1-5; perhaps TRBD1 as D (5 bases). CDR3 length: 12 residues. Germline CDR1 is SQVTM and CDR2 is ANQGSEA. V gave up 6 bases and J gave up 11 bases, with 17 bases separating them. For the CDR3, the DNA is TGCAGCGTCCTCCCAATTGGAGGGGCCCAGCATTTT. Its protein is CSVLPIGGAQHF.

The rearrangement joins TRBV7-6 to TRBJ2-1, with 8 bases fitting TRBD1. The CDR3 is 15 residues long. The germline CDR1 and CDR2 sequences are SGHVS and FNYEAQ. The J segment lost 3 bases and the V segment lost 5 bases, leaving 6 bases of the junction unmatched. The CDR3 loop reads CASSTTTGVYNEQFF. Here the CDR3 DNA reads TGTGCCAGCAGCACTACGACAGGGGTCTACAATGAGCAGTTCTTC.

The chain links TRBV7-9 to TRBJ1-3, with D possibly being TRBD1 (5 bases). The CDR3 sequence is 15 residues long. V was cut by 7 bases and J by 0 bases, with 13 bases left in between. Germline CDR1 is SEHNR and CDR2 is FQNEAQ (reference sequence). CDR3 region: CASTSGPDSGNTIYF. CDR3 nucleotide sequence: TGTGCCAGCACCTCGGGACCTGACTCTGGAAACACCATATATTTT.

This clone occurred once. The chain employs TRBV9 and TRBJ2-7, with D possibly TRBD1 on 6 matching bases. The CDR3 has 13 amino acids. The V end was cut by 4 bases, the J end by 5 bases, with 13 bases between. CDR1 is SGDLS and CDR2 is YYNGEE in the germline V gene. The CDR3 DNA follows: TGTGCCAGCAGCAAGGACAGCCCTGACGAGCAGTACTTC. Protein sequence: CASSKDSPDEQYF.

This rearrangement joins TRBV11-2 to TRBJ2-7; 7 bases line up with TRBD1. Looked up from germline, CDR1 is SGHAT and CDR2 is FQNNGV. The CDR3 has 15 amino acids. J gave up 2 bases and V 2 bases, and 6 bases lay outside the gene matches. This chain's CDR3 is CASSLRDSAAYEQYF. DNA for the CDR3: TGTGCCAGCAGCTTACGGGACAGCGCCGCCTACGAGCAGTACTTC.

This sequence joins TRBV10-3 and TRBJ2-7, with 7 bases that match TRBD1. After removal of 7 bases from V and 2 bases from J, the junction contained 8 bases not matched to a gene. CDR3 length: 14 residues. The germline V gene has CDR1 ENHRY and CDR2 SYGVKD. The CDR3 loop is CAINRQGETYEQYF. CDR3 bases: TGTGCCATCAACCGACAGGGTGAAACCTACGAGCAGTACTTC.

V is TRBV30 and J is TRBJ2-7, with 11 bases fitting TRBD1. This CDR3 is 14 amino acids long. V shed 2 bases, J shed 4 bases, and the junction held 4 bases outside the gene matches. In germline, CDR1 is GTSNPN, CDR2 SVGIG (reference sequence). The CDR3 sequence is CAWSTGTGGYEQYF. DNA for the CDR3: TGTGCCTGGAGTACCGGGACAGGGGGGTACGAGCAGTACTTC.

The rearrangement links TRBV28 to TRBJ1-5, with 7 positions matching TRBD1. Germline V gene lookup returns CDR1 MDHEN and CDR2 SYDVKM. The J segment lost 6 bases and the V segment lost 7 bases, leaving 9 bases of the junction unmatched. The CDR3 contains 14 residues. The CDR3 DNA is TGTGCCAGCACCCCACAGGGGATGGGTCAGCCCCAGCATTTT. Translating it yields CASTPQGMGQPQHF.

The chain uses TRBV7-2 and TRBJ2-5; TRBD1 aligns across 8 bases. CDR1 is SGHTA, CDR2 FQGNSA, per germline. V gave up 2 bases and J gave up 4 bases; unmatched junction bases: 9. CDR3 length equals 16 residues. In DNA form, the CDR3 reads TGTGCCAGCAGCTTAATCCTCCCAACAGGGGGAGAGACCCAGTACTTC. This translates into CASSLILPTGGETQYF.

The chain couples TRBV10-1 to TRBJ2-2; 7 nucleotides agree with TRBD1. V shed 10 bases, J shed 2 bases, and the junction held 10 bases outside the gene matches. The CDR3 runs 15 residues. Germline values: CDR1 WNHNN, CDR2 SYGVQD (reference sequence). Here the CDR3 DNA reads TGCGCCAATGTGACAGGGCTTTACAACACCGGGGAGCTGTTTTTT. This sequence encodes CANVTGLYNTGELFF.

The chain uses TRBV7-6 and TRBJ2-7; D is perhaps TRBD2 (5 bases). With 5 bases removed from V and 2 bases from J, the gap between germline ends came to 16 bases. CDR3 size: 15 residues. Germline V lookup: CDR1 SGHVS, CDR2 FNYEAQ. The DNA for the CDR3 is TGTGCCAGCAGCCCCCGAGCGCCGGGAACCTACGAGCAGTACTTC. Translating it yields CASSPRAPGTYEQYF.

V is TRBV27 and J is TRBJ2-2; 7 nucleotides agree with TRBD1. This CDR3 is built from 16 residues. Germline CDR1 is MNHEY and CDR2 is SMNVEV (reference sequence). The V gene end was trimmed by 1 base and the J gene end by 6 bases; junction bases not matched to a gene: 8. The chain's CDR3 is CASSLFPRGSAGELFF. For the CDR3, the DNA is TGTGCCAGCAGTTTATTTCCCAGGGGGTCCGCCGGGGAGCTGTTTTTT.